A selection of T cell receptor beta chains follows, all from one sample in a study of T-cell memory formation after mild COVID-19. TCRdb called the 5' RACE reads again in MiXCR, with one record for every CDR3 protein. The table shows about 350,000 distinct CDR3 sequences, with about 13% occurring only once. Sequencing was done on a sample of PBMCs or a T cell subset sorted from them (not recorded which). Source of these receptors: a man aged 18-30 years who had mild COVID-19 (a few samples of this study predate the infection). Cell type and time point are not known. The CDR3 runs from the conserved cysteine through the conserved F or W. Fields, in order: J gene, V gene, clone size, D gene, CDR3 length, CDR3 DNA, CDR3 protein. A D gene is named only where the DNA matches it firmly. Rows give clone size only sometimes, using once, few, many, or a class for an expanded clone.

TRBJ2-5 | TRBV6-5 | . | . | 16 | TGTGCCAGCACCTATAACGGTATTGGGAAGGGAGAGACCCAGTACTTC | CASTYNGIGKGETQYF
TRBJ2-5 | TRBV11-2 | . | . | 13 | TGTGCCATCACCCCTCCAGGGGCAGAGACCCAGTACTTC | CAITPPGAETQYF
TRBJ1-2 | TRBV7-2 | . | . | 15 | TGTGCCAGCAGCTTAATACCGCTGTGGGGCTATGGCTACACCTTC | CASSLIPLWGYGYTF
TRBJ2-5 | TRBV7-8 | . | TRBD1 | 14 | TGTGCCAGCAGCATGGACAGGGCGTCCAATGAGCAGTACTTC | CASSMDRASNEQYF
TRBJ1-5 | TRBV4-1 | . | . | 17 | TGCGCCAGCAGCCATCGGTGGGTAGTGGGGGTGAATCAGCCCCAGCATTTT | CASSHRWVVGVNQPQHF
TRBJ1-1 | TRBV12-3/TRBV12-4 | . | . | 14 | TGTGCCAGCAGTTTTTTGGGTCCGAACACTGAAGCTTTCTTT | CASSFLGPNTEAFF
TRBJ2-3 | TRBV12-3/TRBV12-4 | . | TRBD2 | 14 | TGTGCCAGCAGTTTTCTAGCGGGATCGGATACGCAGTATTTT | CASSFLAGSDTQYF
TRBJ2-2 | TRBV11-2 | . | . | 13 | TGTGCCAGCAGCTTAATTTACACCGGGGAGCTGTTTTTT | CASSLIYTGELFF
TRBJ2-2 | TRBV7-6 | . | . | 16 | TGTGCCAGCAGCCCCCGCCAGGCTGGGAACACCGGGGAGCTGTTTTTT | CASSPRQAGNTGELFF
TRBJ1-2 | TRBV24-1 | . | . | 13 | TGTGCCACCAGTGATTCTGACATATATGGCTACACCTTC | CATSDSDIYGYTF
TRBJ2-5 | TRBV20-1 | few | . | 12 | TGCAGTTCGGGGGATCTACAAGAGACCCAGTACTTC | CSSGDLQETQYF
TRBJ2-2 | TRBV1 | once | . | 14 | TGCACCAGCAGCCAAGTTGGTTACACCGGGGAGCTGTTTTTT | CTSSQVGYTGELFF
TRBJ2-3 | TRBV20-1 | few | TRBD1 | 14 | TGCAGTGCTAGTCGGACAGGGGTAGGAGATACGCAGTATTTT | CSASRTGVGDTQYF
TRBJ1-6 | TRBV5-5 | few | . | 15 | TGTGCCAGCAGCTTGGTACGGGGAAGGAGTTCACCCCTCCACTTT | CASSLVRGRSSPLHF
TRBJ2-1 | TRBV6-5 | . | TRBD1 | 13 | TGTGCCAGCAAACGGACAGGTGGACAGGAGCAGTTCTTC | CASKRTGGQEQFF
TRBJ2-2 | TRBV4-2 | few | . | 14 | TGTGCCAGCAGCCCGACGGAGGACACCGGGGAGCTGTTTTTT | CASSPTEDTGELFF
TRBJ2-2 | TRBV7-3 | few | TRBD2 | 16 | TGTGCCAGCAGCTCGCTAGCGGGGGCCGAGCTCGGGGAGCTGTTTTTT | CASSSLAGAELGELFF
TRBJ1-4 | TRBV28 | few | TRBD1 | 16 | TGTGCCAGCAGTTCCCGGGAGGACAGGGCAAGGGAAAAACTGTTTTTT | CASSSREDRAREKLFF
TRBJ2-3 | TRBV27 | many | TRBD1 | 13 | TGTGCCAGCAGTTTTCGCTTACAGGGGGTGGAATATTTT | CASSFRLQGVEYF
TRBJ2-2 | TRBV6-5 | . | TRBD1 | 16 | TGTGCCAGCAGTGGTGGGACAGGGTCAGTCACCGGGGAGCTGTTTTTT | CASSGGTGSVTGELFF
TRBJ2-5 | TRBV7-2 | . | TRBD2 | 15 | TGTGCCAGCAGCTTAGCTTTGAGCGGGGGGAAGACCCAGTACTTC | CASSLALSGGKTQYF
TRBJ1-1 | TRBV4-3 | many | TRBD1 | 17 | TGCGCCAGCAGCCAAGAGATAGGCCAGACAGGGAGTACTGAAGCTTTCTTT | CASSQEIGQTGSTEAFF